Listed below are T cell receptor beta chains from one sample, sequenced in a study of blood T cell repertoires in COVID-19. Clones were sequenced by immunoSEQ multiplex PCR, and TCRdb holds only the in-frame ones, with some missing. The table lists approximately 150,000 clones, around four fifths of them singletons. The sequenced sample consisted of peripheral blood. Receptor source: a man between 65 and 85 years old who had recovered from COVID-19. The CDR3 runs from the conserved cysteine through the conserved F or W. Fields, in order: V gene, D gene, CDR3 length, J gene, clone size, CDR3 protein, CDR3 DNA. The D gene is left open where the match is weak. A clone size is listed for some rows: how often the clone was seen (once, few, many), or a class if it is expanded.

V: TRBV5-4
D: TRBD1
length: 14
J: TRBJ2-5
size: few
CDR3: CATTRTGGGETQYF
DNA: TGTGCCACTACTAGGACAGGGGGTGGGGAGACCCAGTACTTC

V: TRBV28
D: .
length: 15
J: TRBJ2-5
size: .
CDR3: CASSLRTGEGETQYF
DNA: TGTGCCAGCAGTTTACGAACGGGAGAAGGAGAGACCCAGTACTTC

V: TRBV29-1
D: .
length: 14
J: TRBJ2-3
size: once
CDR3: CSVEELLLTDTQYF
DNA: TGCAGCGTTGAAGAACTCCTGCTCACAGATACGCAGTATTTT

V: TRBV7-9
D: .
length: 14
J: TRBJ2-3
size: .
CDR3: CASTLGGWADTQYF
DNA: TGTGCCAGCACCCTAGGGGGATGGGCAGATACGCAGTATTTT

V: TRBV5-4
D: .
length: 14
J: TRBJ2-5
size: .
CDR3: CASSLAAVPETQYF
DNA: TGTGCCAGCAGCTTGGCGGCGGTTCCGGAGACCCAGTACTTC

V: TRBV6-5
D: TRBD1
length: 15
J: TRBJ1-6
size: once
CDR3: CASSKAGDRASPLHF
DNA: TGTGCCAGCAGTAAGGCAGGGGACAGGGCTTCACCCCTCCACTTT

V: TRBV5-6
D: .
length: 16
J: TRBJ2-3
size: .
CDR3: CASSLASTPSGDTQYF
DNA: TGTGCCAGCAGCTTGGCGTCTACCCCCTCGGGAGATACGCAGTATTTT

V: TRBV27
D: TRBD1
length: 17
J: TRBJ2-7
size: few
CDR3: CASSLEPPGQLTYEQYF
DNA: TGTGCCAGCAGTTTAGAACCTCCGGGACAGTTAACCTACGAGCAGTACTTC

V: TRBV24-1
D: .
length: 13
J: TRBJ2-7
size: few
CDR3: CATSDEARAEQYF
DNA: TGTGCCACCAGTGACGAGGCCCGCGCCGAGCAGTACTTC

V: TRBV9
D: .
length: 18
J: TRBJ2-1
size: .
CDR3: CASSVVWDWRMLYNEQFF
DNA: TGTGCCAGCAGCGTAGTATGGGATTGGAGGATGCTCTACAATGAGCAGTTCTTC

V: TRBV7-2
D: TRBD2
length: 15
J: TRBJ2-7
size: .
CDR3: CASSIGAGVSYEQYF
DNA: TGTGCCAGCAGCATCGGAGCGGGAGTCTCCTACGAGCAGTACTTC

V: TRBV28
D: .
length: 12
J: TRBJ2-7
size: few
CDR3: CASRAGSGEQYF
DNA: TGTGCCAGCAGGGCGGGTTCGGGGGAGCAGTACTTC

V: TRBV7-2
D: TRBD1
length: 13
J: TRBJ2-7
size: .
CDR3: CASSFGTVTEQYF
DNA: TGTGCCAGCAGCTTTGGGACAGTCACCGAGCAGTACTTC

V: TRBV24-1
D: .
length: 13
J: TRBJ1-6
size: .
CDR3: CATSAWHNSPLHF
DNA: TGTGCCACCAGTGCCTGGCATAATTCACCCCTCCACTTT

V: TRBV19
D: TRBD2
length: 16
J: TRBJ2-1
size: .
CDR3: CASSISTSGSLLGQFF
DNA: TGTGCCAGTAGTATCAGTACCAGCGGGAGTTTACTTGGGCAGTTCTTC

V: TRBV24-1
D: .
length: 15
J: TRBJ2-2
size: .
CDR3: CATSDGGQNTGELFF
DNA: TGTGCCACCAGTGATGGGGGACAGAACACCGGGGAGCTGTTTTTT

V: TRBV7-8
D: TRBD2
length: 14
J: TRBJ2-3
size: .
CDR3: CASSLEREQDTQYF
DNA: TGTGCCAGCAGCTTGGAGCGGGAGCAAGATACGCAGTATTTT

V: TRBV6-5
D: TRBD1
length: 15
J: TRBJ2-7
size: .
CDR3: CASSSPGQGHYEQYF
DNA: TGTGCCAGCAGTTCGCCGGGACAGGGACACTACGAGCAGTACTTC

V: TRBV6-5
D: .
length: 15
J: TRBJ2-3
size: .
CDR3: CASTGREKGTDTQYF
DNA: TGTGCCAGCACGGGGAGAGAAAAAGGCACAGATACGCAGTATTTT

V: TRBV19
D: .
length: 14
J: TRBJ1-4
size: .
CDR3: CASSGLTTNEKLFF
DNA: TGTGCCAGTAGTGGCCTCACAACTAATGAAAAACTGTTTTTT

V: TRBV5-1
D: .
length: 15
J: TRBJ2-7
size: .
CDR3: CASSLGDTYSGEQYF
DNA: TGCGCCAGCAGCTTGGGAGACACCTACTCAGGGGAGCAGTACTTC

V: TRBV5-8
D: TRBD1
length: 14
J: TRBJ2-1
size: few
CDR3: CASTRQGLTNEQFF
DNA: TGTGCCAGCACCCGACAGGGCCTGACTAATGAGCAGTTCTTC

V: TRBV4-3
D: .
length: 16
J: TRBJ2-2
size: .
CDR3: CASSQGAQTNTGELFF
DNA: TGCGCCAGCAGCCAAGGGGCACAGACGAACACCGGGGAGCTGTTTTTT

V: TRBV7-2
D: TRBD2
length: 15
J: TRBJ2-7
size: .
CDR3: CASSLELSGSYEQYF
DNA: TGTGCCAGCAGCTTAGAACTTAGCGGGAGTTACGAGCAGTACTTC

V: TRBV3-1/TRBV3-2
D: TRBD2
length: 15
J: TRBJ2-1
size: .
CDR3: CASSQWTSGGNEQFF
DNA: TGTGCCAGCAGCCAATGGACTAGCGGGGGCAATGAGCAGTTCTTC

V: TRBV6-2/TRBV6-3
D: .
length: 14
J: TRBJ1-3
size: .
CDR3: CASSKQGLSGTIYF
DNA: TGTGCCAGCAGCAAACAGGGATTGAGCGGCACCATATATTTT

V: TRBV21-1
D: .
length: 16
J: TRBJ2-1
size: .
CDR3: CASSRLAGGRLDEQFF
DNA: TGTGCCAGCAGTAGACTAGCGGGAGGCCGTTTGGATGAGCAGTTCTTC

V: TRBV5-6
D: .
length: 15
J: TRBJ1-6
size: .
CDR3: CASSLRGSGNSPLHF
DNA: TGTGCCAGCAGCTTGAGGGGCAGCGGGAATTCACCCCTCCACTTT

V: TRBV11-2
D: .
length: 12
J: TRBJ2-1
size: .
CDR3: CASSRSTAEQFF
DNA: TGTGCCAGCAGCCGATCGACAGCTGAGCAGTTCTTC

V: TRBV9
D: TRBD1
length: 15
J: TRBJ2-1
size: .
CDR3: CASSVASDRVNEQFF
DNA: TGTGCCAGCAGCGTAGCAAGCGACAGGGTGAATGAGCAGTTCTTC

V: TRBV7-9
D: .
length: 15
J: TRBJ1-5
size: .
CDR3: CASSLMGASNQPQHF
DNA: TGTGCCAGCAGCTTAATGGGGGCGAGCAATCAGCCCCAGCATTTT

V: TRBV6-5
D: .
length: 14
J: TRBJ2-7
size: .
CDR3: CASTYPGRGCEQYF
DNA: TGTGCCAGCACTTACCCGGGACGGGGGTGCGAGCAGTACTTC

V: TRBV7-9
D: TRBD1
length: 13
J: TRBJ2-7
size: .
CDR3: CASSLTGENEQYF
DNA: TGTGCCAGCAGCTTAACAGGGGAAAACGAGCAGTACTTC

V: TRBV30
D: TRBD2
length: 14
J: TRBJ2-7
size: .
CDR3: CAWSPGLAVNEQYF
DNA: TGTGCCTGGAGTCCGGGACTAGCGGTTAACGAGCAGTACTTC

V: TRBV20-1
D: TRBD1
length: 14
J: TRBJ2-7
size: .
CDR3: CSACDRGSTYEQYF
DNA: TGCAGTGCTTGTGACAGGGGTTCTACCTACGAGCAGTACTTC

V: TRBV27
D: .
length: 14
J: TRBJ1-2
size: .
CDR3: CASSLVSSGGGYTF
DNA: TGTGCCAGCAGTTTAGTATCATCGGGAGGCGGCTACACCTTC

V: TRBV29-1
D: .
length: 13
J: TRBJ1-1
size: .
CDR3: CSVGRGGNTEAFF
DNA: TGCAGCGTTGGCCGGGGGGGGAACACTGAAGCTTTCTTT

V: TRBV11-3
D: TRBD1
length: 20
J: TRBJ1-6
size: .
CDR3: CASSSVLTGGSTRYNSPLHF
DNA: TGTGCCAGCAGCTCCGTATTGACAGGGGGCTCGACTCGGTATAATTCACCCCTCCACTTT

V: TRBV10-2
D: .
length: 12
J: TRBJ2-5
size: once
CDR3: CASSKGVETQYF
DNA: TGCGCCAGCAGTAAAGGGGTGGAGACCCAGTACTTC

V: TRBV6-2/TRBV6-3
D: .
length: 13
J: TRBJ2-2
size: .
CDR3: CASSLLEAGELFF
DNA: TGTGCCAGCAGCCTCCTAGAGGCTGGGGAGCTGTTTTTT

V: TRBV18
D: TRBD1
length: 14
J: TRBJ2-5
size: once
CDR3: CASSPRTGEETQYF
DNA: TGTGCCAGCTCCCCGCGGACAGGGGAGGAGACCCAGTACTTC

V: TRBV7-9
D: .
length: 14
J: TRBJ1-5
size: .
CDR3: CASSYGGGGQPQHF
DNA: TGTGCCAGCAGCTACGGGGGGGGAGGTCAGCCCCAGCATTTT

V: TRBV7-6
D: .
length: 15
J: TRBJ2-1
size: .
CDR3: CASSLAGTASREQFF
DNA: TGTGCCAGCAGCTTAGCCGGGACTGCTTCTAGGGAGCAGTTCTTC

V: TRBV7-2
D: .
length: 15
J: TRBJ2-6
size: .
CDR3: CASSSTLSGANVLTF
DNA: TGTGCCAGCAGCTCTACTTTATCTGGGGCCAACGTCCTGACTTTC

V: TRBV5-1
D: .
length: 16
J: TRBJ2-1
size: .
CDR3: CASSFPGTSLYNEQFF
DNA: TGCGCCAGCAGCTTCCCCGGGACTTCCCTATACAATGAGCAGTTCTTC

V: TRBV6-5
D: .
length: 15
J: TRBJ2-2
size: .
CDR3: CATFQFLLNTGELFF
DNA: TGTGCCACCTTCCAGTTTCTCCTGAACACCGGGGAGCTGTTTTTT